The 5 T cell receptor beta chains reported below all come from one sample, sequenced in a study of blood T cell repertoires in COVID-19. TCRdb's table, derived via immunoSEQ multiplex PCR, lists solely in-frame clones and lacks some. The table has fewer than 150,000 clones, 70% to 90% seen once; the top ten hold 0.75% to 0.9%. Sequenced material: peripheral blood. All receptors come from a woman aged 45-60 years with active or convalescent COVID-19.

The chain couples TRBV30 to TRBJ1-5; a possible D gene is TRBD1 (5 bases). Germline V gene sequence: CDR1 GTSNPN, CDR2 SVGIG (reference sequence). Between the trimmed V and J ends, which lost 0 bases and 7 bases, there was a span of 16 bases. This CDR3 is built from 15 residues. The CDR3 protein is CAWSVRSRVIQPQHF. DNA of the CDR3: TGTGCCTGGAGTGTAAGGAGCAGGGTTATCCAGCCCCAGCATTTT. The variable domain in full, with the rest retrieved from reference TRBV30 and TRBJ1-5, is SQTIHQWPATLVQPVGSPLSLECTVEGTSNPNLYWYRQAAGRGLQLLFYSVGIGQISSEVPQNLSASRPQDRQFILSSKKLLLSDSGFYLCAWSVRSRVIQPQHFGDGTRLSIL.

This rearrangement joins TRBV7-9 to TRBJ1-4; 8 bases match TRBD1. Trimming cost V 5 bases and J 0 bases; bases outside gene matches: 5. The CDR3 extends over 16 amino acids. The germline V gene encodes CDR1 SEHNR and CDR2 FQNEAQ (reference sequence). CDR3 loop: CASSRQGTATNEKLFF. DNA of the CDR3: TGTGCCAGCAGCCGACAGGGGACCGCAACTAATGAAAAACTGTTTTTT.

This clone was recorded once. This sequence joins TRBV6-2 or TRBV6-3 and TRBJ1-3; D ambiguous. Between the trimmed V and J ends, which lost 2 bases and 0 bases, there was a span of 8 bases. CDR1 is MNHEY, CDR2 SVGEGT, per germline. The CDR3 covers 15 residues. DNA for the CDR3: TGTGCCAGCAGTTACCCCTATACCTCTGGAAACACCATATATTTT. Its translation is CASSYPYTSGNTIYF.

The V call is TRBV20-1, the J call TRBJ2-7; possible D gene TRBD2, 6 bases. This CDR3 contains 11 residues. Germline lookup yields CDR1 DFQATT and CDR2 SNEGSKA (reference sequence). V was cut by 6 bases and J by 0 bases, with 6 bases left in between. The CDR3, as DNA: TGCAGTGCGGGAGGCTCCTACGAGCAGTACTTC. Protein: CSAGGSYEQYF.

The rearrangement joins TRBV9 to TRBJ2-3; D uncertain. V was shortened by 4 bases and J by 4 bases, with 7 bases between the two germline ends. The CDR3 loop spans 12 amino acids. CDR1 is SGDLS and CDR2 is YYNGEE in the germline V gene. CDR3 protein: CASSLPSDTQYF. The CDR3 DNA reads as TGTGCCAGCAGCCTCCCCTCAGATACGCAGTATTTT.